What follows are 21 T cell receptor beta chains derived from one specimen sequenced in a study of cytomegalovirus exposure and HLA in healthy donors. The PCR contained 60 Vbeta and 13 Jbeta primers. Method: immunoSEQ multiplex PCR; TCRdb's copy keeps in-frame clones and lacks some. The table includes more than 200,000 clones, almost 80% detected once. The sample comprised PBMCs. The receptors were sampled from a male donor in good health and CMV-seronegative.

The chain recombines TRBV7-9 with TRBJ1-2, with D possibly being TRBD1 (6 bases). Germline V lookup: CDR1 SEHNR, CDR2 FQNEAQ (reference sequence). This CDR3 comprises 14 residues. Trimming took off 4 bases at V and 7 bases at J, with 16 bases between the two ends. The CDR3 DNA reads TGTGCCAGCAGCTCCTCCGGGGGGCAGGGTGGCTACACCTTC. This gives the protein CASSSSGGQGGYTF.

There are a few counts of this clone. The chain recombines TRBV4-3 with TRBJ1-1; possible D gene TRBD1, 6 bases. Per the germline V gene, CDR1 is LGHNA and CDR2 is YSLEER. The CDR3 loop spans 15 amino acids. V lost 0 bases and J 4 bases, leaving 12 bases between the germline ends. The CDR3 DNA sequence: TGCGCCAGCAGCCAAGATAATTACAGGGCCACTGAAGCTTTCTTT. This encodes CASSQDNYRATEAFF.

The table lists this clone with a few counts. Other nucleotide sequences in the sample specify the same CDR3. The V call is TRBV5-1, the J call TRBJ2-1; TRBD2 matches at 14 bases. Unmatched junction bases numbered 2, after V lost 2 bases and J lost 7 bases. The CDR3 runs 15 residues. CDR1 and CDR2 (germline): SGHRS, YFSETQ. The CDR3 DNA is TGCGCCAGCAGCTTAGGACTAGCGGGGGGTAATGAGCAGTTCTTC. The encoded protein is CASSLGLAGGNEQFF.

This clone was counted between two and nine times. In DNA form, the CDR3 reads TGTGCCAGCAGCGTAGGCGGGAGGCAGGGAGGGAGCTCCTACGAGCAGTACTTC. It codes for CASSVGGRQGGSSYEQYF. V usage is TRBV9 and J usage is TRBJ2-7; 8 nucleotides align to TRBD2. J gave up 0 bases and V 0 bases, and 11 bases lay outside the gene matches. The V gene's germline CDR1 is SGDLS and CDR2 YYNGEE. CDR3 length: 18 residues.

The chain has TRBV27 and TRBJ1-5; 7 bases are a match to TRBD1. V shed 2 bases, J shed 5 bases, and the junction held 12 bases outside the gene matches. The germline V gene has CDR1 MNHEY and CDR2 SMNVEV (reference sequence). The CDR3 is 17 amino acids. The CDR3, as DNA: TGTGCCAGCAGTTTACAGCACCGCGACAGGGTGGATCAGCCCCAGCATTTT. This encodes CASSLQHRDRVDQPQHF.

The chain combines TRBV19 with TRBJ2-3, with 7 bases fitting TRBD2. The CDR3 has 15 amino acids. CDR1 is LNHDA, CDR2 SQIVND, per germline (reference sequence). V shed 3 bases, J shed 2 bases, and the junction held 5 bases outside the gene matches. As DNA, the CDR3 is TGTGCCAGTAGTATGAAGCGGGGCGCCACAGATACGCAGTATTTT. Amino acids: CASSMKRGATDTQYF.

The chain carries TRBV10-3 and TRBJ2-3; 13 bases map to TRBD2. This CDR3 spans 13 amino acids. CDR1 and CDR2 (germline): ENHRY, SYGVKD. Trimming at V came to 10 bases and at J to 6 bases, leaving 4 bases not matched to a gene. The CDR3 sequence: CATLAGGRDTQYF. The CDR3 coding sequence is TGTGCCACACTAGCGGGAGGGCGGGATACGCAGTATTTT.

The rearrangement uses TRBV5-6 and TRBJ1-5; D remains ambiguous. Trimming took off 0 bases at V and 3 bases at J, with 7 bases between the two ends. This CDR3 has 14 amino acids. CDR1 is SGHDT, CDR2 YYEEEE, per germline. The CDR3 coding sequence is TGTGCCAGCAGCTTGGGGCCACACAATCAGCCCCAGCATTTT. Translated: CASSLGPHNQPQHF.

V and J are TRBV9 and TRBJ1-2; TRBD1 agrees at 9 bases. Per germline, CDR1 SGDLS and CDR2 YYNGEE. Trimming removed 4 bases from V and 7 bases from J; junction bases left unmatched: 8. The CDR3 totals 14 residues. In DNA form, the CDR3 reads TGTGCCAGCAGCACCGGACAGGGGTTCAGTGGCTACACCTTC. Translating it yields CASSTGQGFSGYTF.

This chain joins TRBV28 and TRBJ1-3, with D possibly being TRBD1 (6 bases). The CDR3 spans 12 residues. The V and J ends lost 8 bases and 2 bases respectively, with 7 bases between them. The germline V gene has CDR1 MDHEN and CDR2 SYDVKM. As DNA, the CDR3 is TGTGCCAGCCGGACAGCTGGAAACACCATATATTTT. It specifies CASRTAGNTIYF.

The rearrangement links TRBV19 to TRBJ2-2, with D unresolved. Germline V gene sequence: CDR1 LNHDA, CDR2 SQIVND (reference sequence). This CDR3 spans 15 amino acids. V gave up 6 bases and J gave up 1 base, with 12 bases separating them. DNA of the CDR3: TGTGCCAGTAGGAACAGCCAACTGAACACCGGGGAGCTGTTTTTT. Translated, it gives CASRNSQLNTGELFF.

J is TRBJ1-2 and V is TRBV30; TRBD1 matches at 8 bases. The ends lost 6 bases at V and 0 bases at J; junction bases unmatched: 3. In germline, CDR1 is GTSNPN, CDR2 SVGIG (reference sequence). This CDR3 is built from 13 residues. The CDR3 region is CACQGAANYGYTF. CDR3 nucleotides: TGTGCCTGTCAGGGGGCAGCTAACTATGGCTACACCTTC.

The gene calls are TRBV11-3 and TRBJ1-1; D unclear. From germline, CDR1 is SGHNT and CDR2 YENEEA. Trimming removed 0 bases at V and 4 bases at J, with 12 bases between. The CDR3 totals 15 residues. The CDR3 nucleotides are TGTGCCAGCAGCTTAGATGGGGAGTTGGGCACTGAAGCTTTCTTT. Protein sequence: CASSLDGELGTEAFF.

V gene TRBV5-1 combines with J gene TRBJ1-1; D is perhaps TRBD1 (5 bases). Deletions cut 7 bases from V and 2 bases from J, with 18 bases between. Germline-derived CDR1 and CDR2 are SGHRS and YFSETQ. The CDR3 runs 15 residues. CDR3 in amino acids: CASAEEGRDNTEAFF. As DNA, the CDR3 is TGCGCCAGCGCCGAGGAGGGGCGAGATAACACTGAAGCTTTCTTT.

The chain links TRBV28 to TRBJ2-7; the D gene is possibly TRBD2 (6 bases). Between the trimmed V and J ends, which lost 3 bases and 4 bases, there was a span of 13 bases. This CDR3 contains 14 residues. Germline V lookup: CDR1 MDHEN, CDR2 SYDVKM. Here the CDR3 DNA reads TGTGCCAGCAGTTTCGGGACTGGGTGGTACGAGCAGTACTTC. This translates into CASSFGTGWYEQYF.

The chain has TRBV6-6 and TRBJ1-1, with D possibly being TRBD1 (5 bases). Trimming removed 1 base from V and 10 bases from J, with 19 bases in between. The germline V gene encodes CDR1 MNHNY and CDR2 SVGAGI (reference sequence). CDR3 length: 15 amino acids. For the CDR3, the DNA is TGTGCCAGCAGTTACTGGGGGTCGGGGGACGCCGGAGCTTTCTTT. Amino acids: CASSYWGSGDAGAFF.

V gene TRBV28 combines with J gene TRBJ2-7; D gene uncertain. Germline V gene data show CDR1 as MDHEN and CDR2 as SYDVKM. The ends were cut back, 2 bases at V and 0 bases at J, with 8 bases in the middle. CDR3 length equals 14 residues. CDR3 sequence (DNA): TGTGCCAGCAGTTTAGGCGGAAGCTCCTACGAGCAGTACTTC. It encodes CASSLGGSSYEQYF.

The rearrangement links TRBV19 to TRBJ2-7; no clear D gene. The germline CDR1 and CDR2 sequences are LNHDA and SQIVND (reference sequence). The CDR3 loop spans 16 amino acids. V was cut by 5 bases and J by 5 bases, with 22 bases left in between. CDR3: CASSGTPGLGRDEQYF. The CDR3 DNA is TGTGCCAGTAGTGGCACGCCCGGTCTAGGCCGTGACGAGCAGTACTTC.

This clone was seen ten or more times. The gene calls are TRBV7-8 and TRBJ2-7; 10 bases line up with TRBD2. Per the germline V gene, CDR1 is SGHVS and CDR2 is FQNEAQ. Losses at the gene ends were 5 bases for V and 5 bases for J; bases not matched to a gene: 9. CDR3 length: 15 residues. The CDR3: CASSTGTSDINEQYF. The CDR3 bases are TGTGCCAGCAGCACGGGGACTAGCGACATCAACGAGCAGTACTTC.

This rearrangement joins TRBV6-6 to TRBJ1-1; 9 bases match TRBD1. With 0 bases clipped from V and 6 bases from J, the junction kept 5 bases outside the gene matches. The CDR3 extends over 15 amino acids. Germline V gene lookup returns CDR1 MNHNY and CDR2 SVGAGI (reference sequence). The CDR3 region has the DNA TGTGCCAGCAGTTACTCGACAGGGGGAATCTCTGAAGCTTTCTTT. Its protein product is CASSYSTGGISEAFF.

This rearrangement joins TRBV4-1 to TRBJ1-2; maybe TRBD1 (6 bases). The V end was cut by 2 bases, the J end by 8 bases, with 12 bases between. Germline lookup yields CDR1 MGHRA and CDR2 YSYEKL. CDR3 length equals 13 residues. The CDR3 is CASSQQGRVGYTF. The CDR3 DNA is TGCGCCAGCAGCCAACAGGGGAGGGTCGGCTACACCTTC.